What follows are 16 T cell receptor beta chains derived from one specimen sequenced in a study of tumor-infiltrating lymphocytes in localized non-small cell lung cancer. Sequenced by immunoSEQ multiplex PCR; TCRdb stores in-frame clones only, minus some. The data hold some 14,000 clones, with 55% to 70% observed a single time. Sequencing was done on a sample of uninvolved lung tissue not adjacent to the tumor. These receptors originate from a human donor with non-small cell lung cancer.

The chain combines TRBV19 with TRBJ1-1; D may be TRBD1 (5 bases). This CDR3 has 12 residues. The germline V gene has CDR1 LNHDA and CDR2 SQIVND (reference sequence). V was shortened by 5 bases and J by 5 bases, with 9 bases between the two germline ends. The DNA of the CDR3 is TGTGCCAGTAGTTATGGGGGAACTGAAGCTTTCTTT. Amino acid sequence: CASSYGGTEAFF.

Of note for this clone: One end of the junction is discordant with germline, which a read error may explain. This rearrangement joins TRBV5-1 to TRBJ1-3, with 7 bases lining up with TRBD1. CDR3 length equals 13 residues. Germline CDR1 reads SGHRS; CDR2 reads YFSETQ. The CDR3 region is CASSLDRGSTIYF. CDR3 nucleotides: TGCGCCAGCAGCTTGGACAGGGGAAGCACCATATATTTT.

V usage is TRBV2 and J usage is TRBJ2-7, with D possibly called TRBD1 or TRBD2 (6 bases each). CDR3 length: 13 amino acids. Germline V gene lookup returns CDR1 SNHLY and CDR2 FYNNEI. The V end was cut by 8 bases, the J end by 13 bases, with 24 bases between. As DNA, the CDR3 is TGTGCCAGCCAACCAGAGACAGGAGGGACTGTTTACTTC. Encoded protein: CASQPETGGTVYF.

A single count supports this clone. The gene calls are TRBV5-1 and TRBJ2-1; the match to TRBD2 covers 9 bases. The CDR3 loop spans 15 amino acids. V shed 0 bases, J shed 10 bases, and the junction held 8 bases outside the gene matches. CDR1 and CDR2 from the germline V gene are SGHRS and YFSETQ. CDR3 protein: CASSLGPGLAKEQFF. As DNA, the CDR3 is TGCGCCAGCAGCTTGGGCCCGGGACTAGCTAAGGAGCAGTTCTTC.

In its sample, this clone was seen a few times. V gene TRBV5-6 combines with J gene TRBJ1-4; D not resolved. This CDR3 has 16 amino acids. The germline V and J ends were trimmed by 0 bases and 4 bases, with 13 bases remaining between them. CDR1 and CDR2 (germline): SGHDT, YYEEEE. CDR3 bases: TGTGCCAGCAGCTTGGCAATCGGGTCAAGTAATGAAAAACTGTTTTTT. As protein: CASSLAIGSSNEKLFF.

The V and J genes are TRBV10-2 and TRBJ2-3; maybe TRBD1 (5 bases). The CDR3 has 13 amino acids. The germline CDR1 and CDR2 sequences are WSHSY and SAAADI. Trimming pared 10 bases from V and 3 bases from J, leaving 14 bases between. As DNA, the CDR3 is TGCGCCACCAGGGCGCAGGGAACAGATACGCAGTATTTT. Translation: CATRAQGTDTQYF.

The chain has TRBV28 and TRBJ2-2; 10 nucleotides agree with TRBD2. The junction had 7 bases not matched to a gene; V was cut back by 8 bases and J by 7 bases. The germline CDR1 and CDR2 sequences are MDHEN and SYDVKM. CDR3 length: 14 residues. Here the CDR3 DNA reads TGTGCCAGCCGGCTAGCGGGAGAGGTCGGGGAGCTGTTTTTT. Encoded protein: CASRLAGEVGELFF.

V is TRBV5-5 and J is TRBJ2-7; a weak D match, TRBD1 (6 bases). V was cut by 6 bases and J by 1 base, with 14 bases left in between. The CDR3 consists of 14 residues. CDR1 is SGHKS, CDR2 YYEKEE, per germline (reference sequence). DNA for the CDR3: TGTGCCAGCACCATGACAGGTGGGTCCTACGAGCAGTACTTC. Its protein is CASTMTGGSYEQYF.

This clone was seen only a few times. This chain uses TRBV2 with TRBJ1-2, with TRBD1 matching 9 bases. This CDR3 spans 13 amino acids. CDR1 and CDR2 from the germline V gene are SNHLY and FYNNEI. The junction had 5 bases not matched to a gene; V was cut back by 6 bases and J by 6 bases. CDR3 loop: CASSARDRDGYTF. For the CDR3, the DNA is TGTGCCAGCAGCGCAAGGGACAGGGATGGCTACACCTTC.

The rearrangement joins TRBV5-1 to TRBJ1-3; D gene uncertain. The V end lost 5 bases, the J end lost 3 bases, and 15 bases lay between the germline ends. Germline loops: CDR1 SGHRS, CDR2 YFSETQ. This CDR3 contains 15 residues. CDR3 nucleotides: TGCGCCAGCAGTCTCCAAACGGCGGGTGGAAACACCATATATTTT. Amino acid sequence: CASSLQTAGGNTIYF.

The chain employs TRBV6-4 and TRBJ1-6, with 12 nucleotides matching TRBD1. V shed 4 bases, J shed 6 bases, and the junction held 7 bases outside the gene matches. The CDR3 totals 17 residues. Per the germline V gene, CDR1 is MRHNA and CDR2 is SNTAGT. The CDR3 sequence: CASSATQGQGANSPLHF. The CDR3 DNA follows: TGTGCCAGCAGTGCCACCCAGGGACAGGGGGCTAATTCACCCCTCCACTTT.

The chain carries TRBV7-7 and TRBJ2-5; D gene ambiguous. The length of the CDR3 is 15 residues. Germline lookup yields CDR1 SSHAT and CDR2 FNYEAQ (reference sequence). The V and J ends lost 1 base and 5 bases respectively, with 14 bases between them. CDR3 coding DNA: TGTGCCAGCAGCTTAGTTGAATCGGAAATGGAGACCCAGTACTTC. Translating it yields CASSLVESEMETQYF.

CDR3 loop: CASSSRGTQSYEQYF. CDR3 DNA: TGTGCCAGCAGTTCCAGGGGGACGCAATCCTACGAGCAGTACTTC. This chain joins TRBV7-2 and TRBJ2-7; 7 nucleotides line up with TRBD1. There are 15 residues in the CDR3. Per germline, CDR1 SGHTA and CDR2 FQGNSA. After removal of 6 bases from V and 1 base from J, the junction contained 9 bases not matched to a gene. The whole variable domain, filled in from reference TRBV7-2 and TRBJ2-7, reads GAGVSQSPSNKVTEKGKDVELRCDPISGHTALYWYRQSLGQGLEFLIYFQGNSAPDKSGLPSDRFSAERTGGSVSTLTIQRTQQEDSAVYLCASSSRGTQSYEQYFGPGTRLTVT.

The rearrangement joins TRBV30 to TRBJ1-4; D unclear. Per the germline V gene, CDR1 is GTSNPN and CDR2 is SVGIG (reference sequence). The CDR3 contains 13 residues. V dropped 1 base and J dropped 5 bases, with 8 bases sitting between them. CDR3 residues: CAWSGEVNEKLFF. The DNA of the CDR3 is TGTGCCTGGAGTGGGGAGGTAAATGAAAAACTGTTTTTT.

CDR3 nucleotides: TGTGCCAGTAGTCTGGCCGTAGGGGACACCTACGAGCAGTACTTC. Its protein product is CASSLAVGDTYEQYF. This chain links TRBV19 with TRBJ2-5; TRBD1 is a possible D gene (6 bases). Gene TRBJ2-7 matches the end of the DNA better, so the J call may be wrong. Germline V gene lookup returns CDR1 LNHDA and CDR2 SQIVND (reference sequence). This CDR3 region has 15 residues.

V and J are TRBV6-5 and TRBJ2-7; TRBD1 is a possible D gene (6 bases). Germline CDR1 and CDR2: MNHEY and SVGAGI. The length of the CDR3 is 13 residues. V dropped 5 bases and J dropped 5 bases, with 13 bases sitting between them. The CDR3 region is CASSEGQNNEQYF. The CDR3 coding sequence is TGTGCCAGCAGTGAAGGACAGAACAACGAGCAGTACTTC.